This T cell receptor (beta chain) was sequenced during a study of blood T cell repertoires in COVID-19. Using immunoSEQ multiplex PCR, the repertoire was profiled, and TCRdb retains in-frame clones only, with some absent. This table holds about 210,000 clones, 89% found once. The CDR3 consists of 15 residues. Germline CDR1 is MNHEY and CDR2 is SVGAGI. V gave up 4 bases and J gave up 2 bases; unmatched junction bases: 5. Sequenced: peripheral blood. This chain links TRBV6-5 with TRBJ2-7; 10 bases line up with TRBD1. The TCR comes from a woman aged 40-49 years with acute or convalescent COVID-19. CDR3 sequence: CASSSPGQGAYEQYV. CDR3 nucleotides: TGTGCCAGCAGTTCACCTGGACAGGGGGCCTACGAGCAGTACGTC.